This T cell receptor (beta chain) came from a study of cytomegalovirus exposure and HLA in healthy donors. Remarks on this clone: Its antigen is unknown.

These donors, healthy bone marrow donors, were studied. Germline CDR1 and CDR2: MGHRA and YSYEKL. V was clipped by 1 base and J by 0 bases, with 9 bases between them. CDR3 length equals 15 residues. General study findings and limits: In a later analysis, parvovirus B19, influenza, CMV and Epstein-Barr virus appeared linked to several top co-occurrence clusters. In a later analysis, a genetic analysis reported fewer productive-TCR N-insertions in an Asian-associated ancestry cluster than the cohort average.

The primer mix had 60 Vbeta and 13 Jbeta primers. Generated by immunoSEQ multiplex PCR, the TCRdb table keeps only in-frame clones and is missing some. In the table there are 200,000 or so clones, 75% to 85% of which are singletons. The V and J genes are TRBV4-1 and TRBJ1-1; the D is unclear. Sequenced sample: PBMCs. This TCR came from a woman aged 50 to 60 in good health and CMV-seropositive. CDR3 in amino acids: CASSQVLSLNTEAFF. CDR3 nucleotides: TGCGCCAGCAGCCAAGTGCTCAGTTTGAACACTGAAGCTTTCTTT.